This T cell receptor (beta chain) is from a study of beta chain features in type 1 diabetes. Regarding the study as a whole: Any PCR bias toward short templates would affect both groups alike.

Reverse transcribing all isolated RNA meant expressed TCRB transcripts were sequenced. TCRdb's table, derived via immunoSEQ multiplex PCR, lists solely in-frame clones and lacks some. The sample lists approximately 330,000 clones, 8% to 13% occurring once. Germline V CDR1 and CDR2: SQVTM, ANQGSEA. This CDR3 comprises 14 residues. Trimming removed 5 bases from V and 5 bases from J, with 16 bases in between. As for this clone: The antigen is undetermined.

The source material was naive CD4+ T cells from blood. The chain is built from TRBV29-1 and TRBJ2-1, with D perhaps TRBD2 (6 bases). The clonotype originates from a woman aged 25 to 45 in good health. The CDR3 reads CSVSWGGLNNEQFF. The CDR3, as DNA: TGCAGCGTTAGTTGGGGAGGCCTAAACAATGAGCAGTTCTTC.